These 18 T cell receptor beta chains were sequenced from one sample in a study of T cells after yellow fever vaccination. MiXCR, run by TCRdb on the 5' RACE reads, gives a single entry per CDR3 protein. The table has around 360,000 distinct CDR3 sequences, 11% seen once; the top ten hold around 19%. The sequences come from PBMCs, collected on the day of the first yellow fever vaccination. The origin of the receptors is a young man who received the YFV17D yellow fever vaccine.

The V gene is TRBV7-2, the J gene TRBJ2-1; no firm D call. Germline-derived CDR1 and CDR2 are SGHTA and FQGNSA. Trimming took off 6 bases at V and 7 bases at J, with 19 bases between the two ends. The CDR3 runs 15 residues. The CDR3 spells CASRPGANPINEQFF. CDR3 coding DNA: TGTGCCAGCAGACCCGGTGCCAACCCCATAAATGAGCAGTTCTTC.

The CDR3 region has the DNA TGCGCCAGCAGCTTGGAAGCCTCCCAGCCTTCCTACGAGCAGTACTTC. Translation gives CASSLEASQPSYEQYF. V and J are TRBV5-1 and TRBJ2-7; unclear D gene. The CDR3 is 16 residues long. The V end lost 0 bases, the J end lost 1 base, and 14 bases lay between the germline ends. Looked up from germline, CDR1 is SGHRS and CDR2 is YFSETQ. Based on the CDR3 plus reference TRBV5-1 and TRBJ2-7, the full variable domain is KAGVTQTPRYLIKTRGQQVTLSCSPISGHRSVSWYQQTPGQGLQFLFEYFSETQRNKGNFPGRFSGRQFSNSRSEMNVSTLELGDSALYLCASSLEASQPSYEQYFGPGTRLTVT.

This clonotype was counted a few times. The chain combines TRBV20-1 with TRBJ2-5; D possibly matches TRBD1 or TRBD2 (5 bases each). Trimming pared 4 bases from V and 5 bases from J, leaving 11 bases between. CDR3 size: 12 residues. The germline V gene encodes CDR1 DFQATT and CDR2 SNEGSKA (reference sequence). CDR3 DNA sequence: TGCAGTGCTAAGGGACCTGGGGAGACCCAGTACTTC. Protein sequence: CSAKGPGETQYF.

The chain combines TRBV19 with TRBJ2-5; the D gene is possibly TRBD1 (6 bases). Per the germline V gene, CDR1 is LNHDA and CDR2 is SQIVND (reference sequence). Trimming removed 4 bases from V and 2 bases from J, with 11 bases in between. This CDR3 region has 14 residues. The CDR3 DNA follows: TGTGCCAGTAGTAGGGGGCAGGCACAAGAGACCCAGTACTTC. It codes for CASSRGQAQETQYF.

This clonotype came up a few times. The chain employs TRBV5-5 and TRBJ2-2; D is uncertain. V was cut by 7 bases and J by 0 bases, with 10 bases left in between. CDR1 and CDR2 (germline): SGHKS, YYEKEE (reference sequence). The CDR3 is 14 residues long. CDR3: CASWSDPNTGELFF. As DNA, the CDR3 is TGTGCCAGCTGGTCGGACCCGAACACCGGGGAGCTGTTTTTT.

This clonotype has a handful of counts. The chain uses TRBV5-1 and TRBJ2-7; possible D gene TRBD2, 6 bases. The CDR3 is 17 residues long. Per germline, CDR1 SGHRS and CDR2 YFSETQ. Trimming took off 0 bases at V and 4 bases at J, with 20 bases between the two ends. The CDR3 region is CASSLVEGRVGGYEQYF. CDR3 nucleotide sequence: TGCGCCAGCAGCTTGGTGGAGGGAAGAGTTGGTGGTTACGAGCAGTACTTC.

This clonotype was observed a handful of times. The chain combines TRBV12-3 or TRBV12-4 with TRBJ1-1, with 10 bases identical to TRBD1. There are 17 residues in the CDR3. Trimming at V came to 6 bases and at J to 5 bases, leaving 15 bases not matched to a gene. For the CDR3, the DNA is TGTGCCAGCAGCCCAGGGGGGACAGGGGTTTCCACAACTGAAGCTTTCTTT. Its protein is CASSPGGTGVSTTEAFF.

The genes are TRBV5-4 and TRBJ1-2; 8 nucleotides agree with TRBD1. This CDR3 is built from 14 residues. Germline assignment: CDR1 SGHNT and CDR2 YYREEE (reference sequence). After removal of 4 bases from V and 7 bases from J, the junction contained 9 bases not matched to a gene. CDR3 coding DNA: TGTGCCAGCAGCGATGACAGGGGCGGGAGTGGCTACACCTTC. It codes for CASSDDRGGSGYTF.

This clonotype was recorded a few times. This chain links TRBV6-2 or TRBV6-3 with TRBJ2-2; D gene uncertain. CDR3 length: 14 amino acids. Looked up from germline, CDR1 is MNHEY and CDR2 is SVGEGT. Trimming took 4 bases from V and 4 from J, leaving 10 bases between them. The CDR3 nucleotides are TGTGCCAGCAGTTCTCGACACACCACCGGGGAGCTGTTTTTT. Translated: CASSSRHTTGELFF.

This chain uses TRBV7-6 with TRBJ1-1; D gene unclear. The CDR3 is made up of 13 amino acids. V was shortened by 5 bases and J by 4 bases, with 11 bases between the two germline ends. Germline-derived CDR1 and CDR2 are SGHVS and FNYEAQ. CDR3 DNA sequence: TGTGCCAGCAGCCTCGCTACGACCACTGAAGCTTTCTTT. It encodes CASSLATTTEAFF.

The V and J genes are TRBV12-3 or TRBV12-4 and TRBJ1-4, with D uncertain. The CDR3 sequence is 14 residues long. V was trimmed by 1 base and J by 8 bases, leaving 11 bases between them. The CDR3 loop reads CASSLGRMGEKLFF. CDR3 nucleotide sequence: TGTGCCAGCAGTTTAGGCAGGATGGGGGAAAAACTGTTTTTT.

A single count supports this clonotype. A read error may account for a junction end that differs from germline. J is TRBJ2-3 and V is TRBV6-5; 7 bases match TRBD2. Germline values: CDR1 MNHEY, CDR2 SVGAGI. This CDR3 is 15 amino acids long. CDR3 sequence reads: CASSYNGLAEDAQYF. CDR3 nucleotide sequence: TGTGCCAGCAGTTACAACGGGCTAGCGGAAGATGCGCAGTATTTT.

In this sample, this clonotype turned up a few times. The CDR3, as DNA: TGTGCCAGCAGCGTTGCAGCGGGGCGCCAAGAGACCCAGTACTTC. Residues: CASSVAAGRQETQYF. The chain links TRBV9 to TRBJ2-5, with TRBD2 identical over 7 bases. Germline CDR1 SGDLS, CDR2 YYNGEE. Trimming took 2 bases from V and 1 from J; bases not matched to a gene: 5. This CDR3 is 15 amino acids long.

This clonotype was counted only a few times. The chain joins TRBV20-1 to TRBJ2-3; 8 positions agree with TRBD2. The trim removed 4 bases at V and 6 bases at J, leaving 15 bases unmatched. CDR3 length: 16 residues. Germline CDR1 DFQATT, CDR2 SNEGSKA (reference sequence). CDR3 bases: TGCAGTGCTAACCAGCGGGGGCCGTTACTCAGGGATACGCAGTATTTT. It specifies CSANQRGPLLRDTQYF.

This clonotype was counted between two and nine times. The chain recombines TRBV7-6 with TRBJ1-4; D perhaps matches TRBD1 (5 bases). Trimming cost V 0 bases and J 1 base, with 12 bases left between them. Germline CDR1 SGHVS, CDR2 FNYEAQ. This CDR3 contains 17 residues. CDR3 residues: CASSLALGRETNEKLFF. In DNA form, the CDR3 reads TGTGCCAGCAGCTTAGCGTTGGGACGCGAAACTAATGAAAAACTGTTTTTT.

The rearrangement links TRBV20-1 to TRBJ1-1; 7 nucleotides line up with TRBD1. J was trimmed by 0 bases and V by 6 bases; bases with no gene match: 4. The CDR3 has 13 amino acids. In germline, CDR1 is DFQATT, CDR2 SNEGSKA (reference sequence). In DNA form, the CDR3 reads TGCAGTGCCCCGGACAGGTTGAACACTGAAGCTTTCTTT. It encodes CSAPDRLNTEAFF.

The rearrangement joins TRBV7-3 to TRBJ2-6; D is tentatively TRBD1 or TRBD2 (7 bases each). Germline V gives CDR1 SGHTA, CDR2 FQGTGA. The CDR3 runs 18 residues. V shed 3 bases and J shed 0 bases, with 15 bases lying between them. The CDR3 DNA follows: TGTGCCAGCAGCTTCAGAGGGGGCGGGAGCTCTGGGGCCAACGTCCTGACTTTC. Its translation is CASSFRGGGSSGANVLTF.

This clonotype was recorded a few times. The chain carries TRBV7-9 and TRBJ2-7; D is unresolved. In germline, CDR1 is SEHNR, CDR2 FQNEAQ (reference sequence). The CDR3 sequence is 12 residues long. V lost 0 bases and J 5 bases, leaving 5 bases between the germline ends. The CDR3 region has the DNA TGTGCCAGCAGCTTAGCGATGGACGAGCAGTACTTC. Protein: CASSLAMDEQYF.